The clone carrying this T cell receptor beta chain showed up just a few times. This sample was taken from a study of T cell responses to AZD1222 COVID-19 vaccine. This CDR3 has 12 amino acids. The V gene's germline CDR1 is LNHDA and CDR2 SQIVND (reference sequence). V was pared by 7 bases and J by 3 bases, with 7 bases between. The method was immunoSEQ multiplex PCR; TCRdb's version includes in-frame clones alone and lacks a portion of them. Of approximately 92,000 clones listed, roughly 85% are singletons. V and J are TRBV19 and TRBJ2-4; D is uncertain. Sequencing used peripheral blood, obtained on day 0 of AZD1222 vaccination. The receptor comes from an adult in good health. The CDR3 loop reads CASTESKNIQYF. DNA for the CDR3: TGTGCCAGTACCGAAAGCAAAAACATTCAGTACTTC.